This is a list of T cell receptor beta chains from one sample in a study of CD8 T cells in ankylosing spondylitis. TCRdb reprocessed the 5' RACE reads via MiXCR and lists one record per CDR3 protein. This sample has roughly 350,000 distinct CDR3 sequences, with 6.5% to 10% found just once. Sequences were obtained from blood, either unsorted or a sorted T cell fraction (not recorded which). The receptors come from a male donor with ankylosing spondylitis. Each CDR3 is given with its conserved first and last residue. The D gene is left open where the match is weak. Size is omitted from some rows. Given values are once, few, many or a class for expanded clones.

CDR3nt,CDR3aa,d_gene,v_gene,abundance,j_gene
TGCAGTGCTATTACCGGGACTAGCGCCGCCGGGGAGCTGTTTTTT,CSAITGTSAAGELFF,TRBD2,TRBV20-1,many,TRBJ2-2
TGCGCCAGCAGCCTGACATCTTCCGAAGCTTTCTTT,CASSLTSSEAFF,-,TRBV5-1,-,TRBJ1-1
TGCGCCAGCAGCTTGGGACTAGCGGGTTTGGACTCTCGCGAGCAGTACTTC,CASSLGLAGLDSREQYF,TRBD2,TRBV5-1,-,TRBJ2-7
TGCGCCAGCAGCCAAGATCTAGGGACTAGCGGGAACTACGAGCAGTACTTC,CASSQDLGTSGNYEQYF,TRBD2,TRBV4-3,-,TRBJ2-7
TGTGCCAGCAGCAGCGGACGGGTACTCACAGATACGCAGTATTTT,CASSSGRVLTDTQYF,-,TRBV7-9,-,TRBJ2-3
TGCAGTGCTACCCCGGGGACTAGCGGAGTCTACGAGCAGTACTTC,CSATPGTSGVYEQYF,TRBD2,TRBV20-1,few,TRBJ2-7
TGTGCCAGTAGTATGACGCGGTATGAGCAGTTCTTC,CASSMTRYEQFF,-,TRBV19,few,TRBJ2-1
TGTGCCAGCACCTCCCGCACAAACACCGGGGAGCTGTTTTTT,CASTSRTNTGELFF,-,TRBV7-9,few,TRBJ2-2
TGTGCCAGCAGCCAAGATAGGGCTAGCGGGAGTACCCAGTATTTT,CASSQDRASGSTQYF,TRBD2,TRBV4-2,many,TRBJ2-3
TGTGCCAGCAGTGAAGCGGGACTAGCGGACAATGAGCAGTTCTTC,CASSEAGLADNEQFF,TRBD2,TRBV2,-,TRBJ2-1
TGCAGCGTTGTCGGGACAGGAGCTTTCTTT,CSVVGTGAFF,TRBD1,TRBV29-1,many,TRBJ1-1
TGCAGCGTTGGGGGACAGGGGAAAGAGACCCAGTACTTC,CSVGGQGKETQYF,TRBD1,TRBV29-1,many,TRBJ2-5
TGTGCCAGCAGTTACCCGGGAGGGGACAATGAGCAGTTCTTC,CASSYPGGDNEQFF,TRBD2,TRBV6-2/TRBV6-3,few,TRBJ2-1
TGTGCCAGCAGCCTAGGGGGGTTTTTCACCGGGGAGCTGTTTTTT,CASSLGGFFTGELFF,-,TRBV12-3/TRBV12-4,few,TRBJ2-2
TGTGCCAGCAGTTACGGCCGACTGGTATCTGAAGCTTTCTTT,CASSYGRLVSEAFF,-,TRBV6-2/TRBV6-3,few,TRBJ1-1
TGTGCCAGCACTCCCAGGGGGGAGACCCAGTACTTC,CASTPRGETQYF,TRBD1,TRBV5-8,few,TRBJ2-5
TGCAGCGTGGCAGGGTCAGATACGCAGTATTTT,CSVAGSDTQYF,-,TRBV29-1,many,TRBJ2-3
TGTGCCAGCAGTTCGAGGAACTCTGGGGCCAACGTCCTGACTTTC,CASSSRNSGANVLTF,-,TRBV27,many,TRBJ2-6
TGCGCCAGCAGCCCCGGACTCGATAACTACGAGCAGTACTTC,CASSPGLDNYEQYF,-,TRBV5-1,many,TRBJ2-7
TGCGCCAGCAGCTTGACCGGGGCGGGGGATACGCAGTATTTT,CASSLTGAGDTQYF,-,TRBV5-1,many,TRBJ2-3
TGTGCCAGCAGTCGTAGACAGAGCTCCTACAATGAGCAGTTCTTC,CASSRRQSSYNEQFF,-,TRBV7-3,-,TRBJ2-1
TGTGCCAGCAGTGAAGCGGGGGTGCCGGCGGTTGCTTTCTTT,CASSEAGVPAVAFF,-,TRBV6-1,many,TRBJ1-1
TGTGCCACCTCCTTGGGAGCGGACACCAATGAGCAGTTCTTC,CATSLGADTNEQFF,-,TRBV6-1,few,TRBJ2-1
TGTGCCAGCAGTTACGACGGGACAGGTGGAAGTGAAAAACTGTTTTTT,CASSYDGTGGSEKLFF,TRBD1,TRBV6-2/TRBV6-3,-,TRBJ1-4
TGTGCCAGCAGGCCGGACCAGGGGAATTCAGATACGCAGTATTTT,CASRPDQGNSDTQYF,-,TRBV27,-,TRBJ2-3
TGTGCCAGCAGGCAACCCCAGGGCCCTGGGGCCAACGTCCTGACTTTC,CASRQPQGPGANVLTF,-,TRBV6-1,few,TRBJ2-6
TGCAGCGTTAGGACTAGCGGGAGGCAAGAGACCCAGTACTTC,CSVRTSGRQETQYF,TRBD2,TRBV29-1,many,TRBJ2-5
TGTGCCACCAGTGATTTGGCGGGAGCCGCCTACAATGAGCAGTTCTTC,CATSDLAGAAYNEQFF,TRBD2,TRBV24-1,many,TRBJ2-1
TGTGCCAGCAGTTTAAGGGCAGGTCCGAACACCGGGGAGCTGTTTTTT,CASSLRAGPNTGELFF,-,TRBV27,few,TRBJ2-2
TGTGCCAGCAGCGTTAAGACTAGCGGGATAAACAATGAGCAGTTCTTC,CASSVKTSGINNEQFF,TRBD2,TRBV2,-,TRBJ2-1
TGTGCCAGCAGTTTAGGTGGCGGCTACTCCTACGAGCAGTACTTC,CASSLGGGYSYEQYF,-,TRBV12-3/TRBV12-4,many,TRBJ2-7
TGCGCCAGCGCCCTGGGATTCAGCTCCTACAATGAGCAGTTCTTC,CASALGFSSYNEQFF,-,TRBV5-1,few,TRBJ2-1
TGTGCCAGCAGCTTGGTTGGAGGGTTGGGAGATACGCAGTATTTT,CASSLVGGLGDTQYF,-,TRBV5-6,many,TRBJ2-3
TGTGCCAGCATAGGGGCAGGTCAAGAGACCCAGTACTTC,CASIGAGQETQYF,-,TRBV25-1,many,TRBJ2-5
TGTGCCAGCAGCCGTAGCGGGGGGACGACCTACGAGCAGTACTTC,CASSRSGGTTYEQYF,TRBD2,TRBV12-3/TRBV12-4,few,TRBJ2-7
TGTGCCAGCAGTTCCTTCGGGGATGAGCAGTTCTTC,CASSSFGDEQFF,-,TRBV28,-,TRBJ2-1
TGCAGTGCAAATCTCGGGACTAGCGGGAGTTTCACAGATACGCAGTATTTT,CSANLGTSGSFTDTQYF,TRBD2,TRBV20-1,many,TRBJ2-3
TGTGCCAGCAGTTTCCAGGGTAATGAAAAACTGTTTTTT,CASSFQGNEKLFF,-,TRBV12-3/TRBV12-4,many,TRBJ1-4
TGTGCCAGCAGGGGGGACAGCTCCTACGAGCAGTACTTC,CASRGDSSYEQYF,TRBD1,TRBV12-3/TRBV12-4,-,TRBJ2-7
TGCAGTGCTTCCCAGGGAGGGGGGAGCTCCTACAATGAGCAGTTCTTC,CSASQGGGSSYNEQFF,-,TRBV20-1,-,TRBJ2-1
TGTGCCATCGTGGGTCAGGCCGATGAGCAGTTCTTC,CAIVGQADEQFF,-,TRBV10-3,many,TRBJ2-1
TGCAGTGCTAGAGATTCTAGCGGGAACCCCTACGAGCAGTACTTC,CSARDSSGNPYEQYF,TRBD2,TRBV20-1,few,TRBJ2-7
TGTGCCAGCAGTTACCGTAGTATCCTCGGCGAGCAGTACTTC,CASSYRSILGEQYF,-,TRBV6-5,few,TRBJ2-7
TGCAGCGTTACGGGGCAGGGCAACTCTGGGGCCAACGTCCTGACTTTC,CSVTGQGNSGANVLTF,-,TRBV29-1,-,TRBJ2-6
TGCAGCGTTGGGAGGAGAATGAACACTGAAGCTTTCTTT,CSVGRRMNTEAFF,-,TRBV29-1,few,TRBJ1-1
TGTGCCAGCAGCCAAATCACTAGAGATACGCAGTATTTT,CASSQITRDTQYF,-,TRBV3-1,many,TRBJ2-3
TGCAGCGTTGAAGGTCCCACTGTCTCGGGGACCGGGGAGCTGTTTTTT,CSVEGPTVSGTGELFF,-,TRBV29-1,few,TRBJ2-2
TGTGCCAGCAGCCGGACAGGGGGTGGAGGCAATTCACCCCTCCACTTT,CASSRTGGGGNSPLHF,TRBD1,TRBV11-2,-,TRBJ1-6
TGTGCCATCAGCGAGCCCCCGTTCTCCTACAATGAGCAGTTCTTC,CAISEPPFSYNEQFF,-,TRBV10-3,many,TRBJ2-1
TGTGCCAGCAGCAAAGGGACAGGGTGGTATGAGCAGTTCTTC,CASSKGTGWYEQFF,TRBD1,TRBV7-3,few,TRBJ2-1
TGCGCCAGCAGGGCCGACAGAGCTCTCTACAATGAGCAGTTCTTC,CASRADRALYNEQFF,-,TRBV5-1,-,TRBJ2-1
TGTGCCAGCAGCCCCACCTATTATCGCCCCCCCGGGGAGCTGTTTTTT,CASSPTYYRPPGELFF,-,TRBV7-9,-,TRBJ2-2
TGCAGCGTTGAAACTAGCCGGGAGACCCAGTACTTC,CSVETSRETQYF,-,TRBV29-1,many,TRBJ2-5
TGTGCCAGCAGTTTATATCCAGGTCATGGCTACACCTTC,CASSLYPGHGYTF,-,TRBV12-3/TRBV12-4,-,TRBJ1-2